The 20 T cell receptor beta chains listed next were all sequenced from one sample in a study of blood T cell repertoires in COVID-19. The protocol was immunoSEQ multiplex PCR, while the TCRdb copy is restricted to in-frame clones and leaves out a portion. In the table there are about 220,000 clones, about four fifths of which are singletons. The sample consisted of peripheral blood. The source of these receptors is a woman in her 70s with acute or convalescent COVID-19.

The genes are TRBV12-3 or TRBV12-4 and TRBJ1-1; possibly TRBD1 for D (5 bases). This CDR3 is built from 13 residues. Trimming took off 0 bases at V and 8 bases at J, with 10 bases between the two ends. CDR3 nucleotide sequence: TGTGCCAGCAGTTTAGCCTTTGGGGGGGAAGCTTTCTTT. Encoded protein: CASSLAFGGEAFF.

The V gene is TRBV5-4, the J gene TRBJ1-1; 8 positions match TRBD1. Germline loops: CDR1 SGHNT, CDR2 YYREEE (reference sequence). The CDR3 loop spans 13 amino acids. Germline trimming cut 0 bases from V and 5 bases from J; bases unmatched to any gene: 0. The CDR3 loop reads CASSLGTGTEAFF. The DNA of the CDR3 is TGTGCCAGCAGCTTGGGGACAGGGACTGAAGCTTTCTTT.

The CDR3 DNA reads TGTGCCAGCAGTGAACAGAGCACAGATACGCAGTATTTT. Translating it yields CASSEQSTDTQYF. This sequence joins TRBV6-1 and TRBJ2-3; no definite D call. There are 13 residues in the CDR3. CDR1 MNHNS and CDR2 SASEGT come from the germline V gene. V lost 2 bases and J 0 bases, leaving 3 bases between the germline ends.

The rearrangement uses TRBV28 and TRBJ1-1, with D hard to call. This CDR3 is 14 amino acids long. Germline-derived CDR1 and CDR2 are MDHEN and SYDVKM. Trimming took off 10 bases at V and 8 bases at J, with 23 bases between the two ends. CDR3 region: CAIFQQSSSVEAFF. The CDR3 coding sequence is TGTGCCATCTTCCAACAGAGTTCAAGTGTGGAAGCTTTCTTT.

The chain uses TRBV4-1 and TRBJ1-4, with 10 positions matching TRBD1. The CDR3 runs 15 residues. The trim removed 2 bases at V and 7 bases at J, leaving 4 bases unmatched. Per germline, CDR1 MGHRA and CDR2 YSYEKL. DNA for the CDR3: TGCGCCAGCAGCCAATTAGGACAGGGGGGTGAAAAACTGTTTTTT. Amino acids: CASSQLGQGGEKLFF.

The J gene is TRBJ1-3, the V gene TRBV14; D is ambiguous. Germline V CDR1 and CDR2: SGHDN, FVKESK. Between the trimmed V and J ends, which lost 0 bases and 3 bases, there was a span of 9 bases. The CDR3 is 15 amino acids. The CDR3 region is CASSQDLAVGNTIYF. In nucleotides, the CDR3 is TGTGCCAGCAGCCAAGACCTGGCAGTTGGAAACACCATATATTTT.

This chain connects TRBV30 to TRBJ2-7, with D unresolved. From germline, CDR1 is GTSNPN and CDR2 SVGIG (reference sequence). This CDR3 comprises 13 residues. Between the trimmed V and J ends, which lost 0 bases and 2 bases, there was a span of 8 bases. The CDR3 DNA is TGTGCCTGGAGTGTGGGTCAGGCCTACGAGCAGTACTTC. Amino acid sequence: CAWSVGQAYEQYF.

The genes are TRBV6-2 or TRBV6-3 and TRBJ2-7, with D possibly TRBD1 on 5 matching bases. The CDR3 extends over 17 amino acids. V dropped 2 bases and J dropped 4 bases, with 21 bases sitting between them. Germline V gene sequence: CDR1 MNHEY, CDR2 SVGEGT. The CDR3 DNA reads TGTGCCAGCAGTTACCCGATCAAGGGGCCGGTAACTTACGAGCAGTACTTC. It yields the protein CASSYPIKGPVTYEQYF.

This sequence joins TRBV6-5 and TRBJ1-5; D call uncertain. The V end lost 8 bases, the J end lost 2 bases, and 13 bases lay between the germline ends. Germline values: CDR1 MNHEY, CDR2 SVGAGI. CDR3 length: 14 amino acids. This CDR3 reads CASAVGLGNQPQHF. CDR3 sequence (DNA): TGTGCCAGCGCTGTTGGGCTCGGCAATCAGCCCCAGCATTTT.

The chain is built from TRBV3-1 (or the pseudogene TRBV3-2) and TRBJ1-5; TRBD1 matches 9 bases. Germline CDR1 and CDR2: LGHDT and YNNKEL (reference sequence). V dropped 1 base and J dropped 7; count of bases not matched to a gene: 2. CDR3 size: 14 residues. CDR3 nucleotides: TGTGCCAGCAGCCAAGCCGGACAGGGGCAGCCCCAGCATTTT. It specifies CASSQAGQGQPQHF.

This clone was recorded only once. The chain employs TRBV4-1 and TRBJ2-3, with 11 bases lining up with TRBD2. CDR1 is MGHRA, CDR2 YSYEKL, per germline. The J segment lost 6 bases and the V segment lost 0 bases, leaving 11 bases of the junction unmatched. This CDR3 has 18 amino acids. The CDR3 is CASSQERIAGGVGDTQYF. The CDR3 region has the DNA TGCGCCAGCAGCCAAGAACGGATAGCGGGGGGGGTAGGGGATACGCAGTATTTT.

CDR3 nucleotide sequence: TGCGCCAGCAGCTTTACCGCGGGACAGGCAAACTATGGCTACACCTTC. The encoded protein is CASSFTAGQANYGYTF. This chain connects TRBV4-3 to TRBJ1-2; the match to TRBD1 covers 8 bases. V was pared by 5 bases and J by 2 bases, with 10 bases of the junction left unmatched. The CDR3 spans 16 residues. Germline CDR1 and CDR2: LGHNA and YSLEER.

The chain couples TRBV18 to TRBJ2-3, with no clear D. CDR1 KGHSH and CDR2 LQKENI come from the germline V gene. V lost 6 bases and J 0 bases, leaving 10 bases between the germline ends. This CDR3 has 14 residues. CDR3 DNA sequence: TGTGCCAGCTCCCCAATCAGGAGCACAGATACGCAGTATTTT. Translating it yields CASSPIRSTDTQYF.

The V call is TRBV6-2 or TRBV6-3, the J call TRBJ1-3; D gene ambiguous. The germline V gene encodes CDR1 MNHEY and CDR2 SVGEGT. The CDR3 runs 14 residues. V was pared by 5 bases and J by 4 bases, with 12 bases between. The CDR3 loop is CASSRVSGGNTIYF. In nucleotides, the CDR3 is TGTGCCAGCAGTCGGGTATCGGGAGGAAACACCATATATTTT.

The chain links TRBV5-1 to TRBJ2-7; 9 nucleotides agree with TRBD1. Looked up from germline, CDR1 is SGHRS and CDR2 is YFSETQ. Losses at the gene ends were 0 bases for V and 5 bases for J; bases not matched to a gene: 6. The CDR3 has 15 residues. The CDR3 sequence is CASSLGGTGSHEQYF. The CDR3 DNA follows: TGCGCCAGCAGCTTGGGTGGGACAGGGTCCCACGAGCAGTACTTC.

The chain employs TRBV7-6 and TRBJ2-1; D is unclear. The CDR3 totals 11 residues. CDR1 is SGHVS, CDR2 FNYEAQ, per germline. With 5 bases removed from V and 7 bases from J, the gap between germline ends came to 6 bases. The CDR3 sequence is CASSIQNEQFF. The CDR3 region has the DNA TGTGCCAGCAGCATTCAGAATGAGCAGTTCTTC.

The rearrangement links TRBV27 to TRBJ1-1; D unresolved. V was shortened by 6 bases and J by 0 bases, with 14 bases between the two germline ends. The CDR3 has 15 residues. Germline values: CDR1 MNHEY, CDR2 SMNVEV (reference sequence). The CDR3 here is CASRLGRMMNTEAFF. In DNA, the CDR3 is TGTGCCAGCAGGCTAGGAAGGATGATGAACACTGAAGCTTTCTTT.

The chain combines TRBV3-1 (or the pseudogene TRBV3-2) with TRBJ1-2; possibly TRBD1 for D (5 bases). CDR1 and CDR2 from the germline V gene are LGHDT and YNNKEL (reference sequence). The germline V and J ends were trimmed by 5 bases and 8 bases, with 15 bases remaining between them. The CDR3 length is 13 residues. The CDR3 region is CASSIQGGGGYTF. The DNA for the CDR3 is TGTGCCAGCAGCATCCAGGGCGGTGGAGGCTACACCTTC.

The rearrangement uses TRBV5-1 and TRBJ2-5; tentatively, D is TRBD2 (5 bases). The length of the CDR3 is 13 residues. Looked up from germline, CDR1 is SGHRS and CDR2 is YFSETQ. Trimming left V 3 bases short and J 7 bases short, with 13 bases between. CDR3 DNA: TGCGCCAGCAGCTCGGACTCCCCGGGGACCCAGTACTTC. Translating it yields CASSSDSPGTQYF.

V usage is TRBV10-1 and J usage is TRBJ2-7; 12 nucleotides line up with TRBD1. CDR3 length: 15 amino acids. Germline loops: CDR1 WNHNN, CDR2 SYGVQD (reference sequence). Germline trimming cut 3 bases from V and 4 bases from J; bases unmatched to any gene: 4. The CDR3 region is CASSEGTGGLYEQYF. The CDR3, as DNA: TGCGCCAGCAGTGAAGGGACAGGGGGCTTGTACGAGCAGTACTTC.